The clone carrying this T cell receptor beta chain appeared a single time. The CDR3 sequence is 12 residues long. The V end was cut by 3 bases, the J end by 6 bases, with 8 bases between. From germline, CDR1 is DFQATT and CDR2 SNEGSKA (reference sequence). As originally analysed: Amplifying reference gene primers gave estimates of nucleated cell counts. Profiling relied on immunoSEQ multiplex PCR, and the TCRdb table lists in-frame clones only, not all of them. V and J calls plus clone size are reproduced from that table; the DNA served to infer D and trimming. The table lists about 40,000 clones, approximately 80% of them singletons. This sample stems from a study of blood T cell repertoires in COVID-19. Study background: Samples of COVID-19 (acute and convalescent) were obtained from the United States, Italy and Spain. PBMCs, B-cell-depleted T cells, or T cells were the source of the cDNA or gDNA that made up the material.

This receptor was identified in a woman aged 60 to 75 with acute or convalescent COVID-19. The sequencing sample was made of peripheral blood. V usage is TRBV20-1 and J usage is TRBJ1-4; D is undetermined. The CDR3 is CSASVRDEKLFF. CDR3 DNA: TGCAGTGCTAGTGTCCGGGATGAAAAACTGTTTTTT.